Listed below are T cell receptor beta chains from one sample, sequenced in a study of early T cells in non-severe SARS-CoV-2 infection. TCRdb analysed the 5' RACE reads with MiXCR anew, one entry per CDR3 protein. This sample yields some 62,000 distinct CDR3 sequences, of which almost 9.5% are seen a single time; over 1% belongs to the top ten. The sequenced sample consisted of whole blood. These receptors were taken from an adult who was a healthcare worker with PCR-confirmed SARS-CoV-2 infection or an uninfected control (not recorded which). The CDR3 runs from the conserved cysteine through the conserved F or W. D genes are given only for firm matches. Rows give clone size only sometimes, using once, few, many, or a class for an expanded clone.

J | V | D | size | length | DNA | CDR3
TRBJ1-1 | TRBV29-1 | TRBD1 | NA | 15 | TGCAGCGTTGAGGGGACCAGGGGGTTGAACACTGAAGCTTTCTTT | CSVEGTRGLNTEAFF
TRBJ2-3 | TRBV5-5 | TRBD2 | few | 15 | TGTGCCAGCAGCTTAACTAGCGGACGCACAGATACGCAGTATTTT | CASSLTSGRTDTQYF
TRBJ1-6 | TRBV19 | NA | NA | 18 | TGTGCCAGTAGTGATCCTACAGGAGATAGCTACTATAATTCACCCCTCCACTTT | CASSDPTGDSYYNSPLHF
TRBJ1-6 | TRBV2 | NA | many | 13 | TGTGCCAGCACAGAACTCCCTAATTCACCCCTCCACTTT | CASTELPNSPLHF
TRBJ2-5 | TRBV6-5 | TRBD1 | many | 13 | TGTGCCAGCAGTTACTCCAGGGGGCTGACCCAGTACTTC | CASSYSRGLTQYF
TRBJ2-3 | TRBV20-1 | NA | many | 14 | TGCAGTGCTAGGGAGGGGTCCGGCACAGATACGCAGTATTTT | CSAREGSGTDTQYF
TRBJ1-6 | TRBV5-6 | TRBD1 | NA | 15 | TGTGCCAGCAGCTTCCTGGACAGGGAGAATTCACCCCTCCACTTT | CASSFLDRENSPLHF
TRBJ1-2 | TRBV9 | TRBD1 | many | 16 | TGTGCCAGCAGCGTAGTATCTCAACAGGGGGAGTATGGCTACACCTTC | CASSVVSQQGEYGYTF
TRBJ2-2 | TRBV12-3/TRBV12-4 | NA | few | 14 | TGTGCCAGCAGGGGATATGGGCGTTACGGGGAGCTGTTTTTT | CASRGYGRYGELFF
TRBJ2-3 | TRBV14 | NA | NA | 14 | TGTGCCAGCAGCCTTAATACGGGCACAGATACGCAGTATTTT | CASSLNTGTDTQYF
TRBJ2-1 | TRBV29-1 | TRBD2 | many | 14 | TGCAGCGTTCTACCGGGACTAGCGGGGAATGAGCAGTTCTTC | CSVLPGLAGNEQFF
TRBJ1-1 | TRBV12-3/TRBV12-4 | NA | many | 13 | TGTGCCAGCAGCCCCACGACACTTTCTGAAGCTTTCTTT | CASSPTTLSEAFF
TRBJ2-2 | TRBV3-1 | TRBD1 | NA | 17 | TGTGCCAGCAGCCCCTATGCCTTACAGGGGCGTATCGGGGAGCTGTTTTTT | CASSPYALQGRIGELFF
TRBJ2-1 | TRBV19 | NA | many | 17 | TGTGCCAGTAGTATAGATGGAACAGGGACTAAATACAATGAGCAGTTCTTC | CASSIDGTGTKYNEQFF
TRBJ2-3 | TRBV7-3 | NA | NA | 13 | TGTGCCAGCAGCTCAAATTGGGGGGATACGCAGTATTTT | CASSSNWGDTQYF
TRBJ2-3 | TRBV27 | NA | many | 17 | TGTGCCAGCAGCTCAACCAATCTGGGTCGGAACACAGATACGCAGTATTTT | CASSSTNLGRNTDTQYF
TRBJ2-2 | TRBV7-8 | NA | many | 16 | TGTGCCAGCAGCTTAGGATTCGGAGATAGCACCGGGGAGCTGTTTTTT | CASSLGFGDSTGELFF
TRBJ1-1 | TRBV5-4 | NA | NA | 14 | TGTGCCAGCAGCCACAGGGTTATGAACACTGAAGCTTTCTTT | CASSHRVMNTEAFF
TRBJ1-5 | TRBV18 | NA | many | 13 | TGTGCCAGCTCACCACATTCAGATCAGCCCCAGCATTTT | CASSPHSDQPQHF
TRBJ1-2 | TRBV6-6 | TRBD1 | few | 13 | TGTGCCAGCAGCCCTGACAGGGGGCAAGGCTACACCTTC | CASSPDRGQGYTF
TRBJ2-3 | TRBV7-8 | TRBD1 | many | 16 | TGTGCCAGCAGCTTATTACAGGGGGGTCCCACAGATACGCAGTATTTT | CASSLLQGGPTDTQYF
TRBJ1-3 | TRBV2 | NA | few | 15 | TGTGCCAGCAGCACGTTAGATCTCTCTGGAAACACCATATATTTT | CASSTLDLSGNTIYF
TRBJ1-5 | TRBV4-2 | NA | NA | 16 | TGTGCCAGCAGCCAAGGGACAGTAAATAGCAATCAGCCCCAGCATTTT | CASSQGTVNSNQPQHF
TRBJ2-3 | TRBV20-1 | TRBD1 | many | 15 | TGCAGTGCTGCCCCAAGGACAGGGCTCACAGATACGCAGTATTTT | CSAAPRTGLTDTQYF
TRBJ2-3 | TRBV7-2 | NA | few | 18 | TGTGCCAGCAGCTTAGCCGCTAGCCTATTTAGGGGGACAGATACGCAGTATTTT | CASSLAASLFRGTDTQYF
TRBJ2-5 | TRBV4-2 | TRBD2 | few | 15 | TGTGCCAGCAGCCAAGTGGGGGGGGAACAAGAGACCCAGTACTTC | CASSQVGGEQETQYF
TRBJ2-2 | TRBV19 | NA | NA | 15 | TGTGCCAGTAGTATAGGGTGGCGGAGCACCGGGGAGCTGTTTTTT | CASSIGWRSTGELFF
TRBJ2-5 | TRBV9 | NA | few | 16 | TGTGCCAGCAGCCCAGGGGGGAAAGGAGACCAAGAGACCCAGTACTTC | CASSPGGKGDQETQYF
TRBJ2-3 | TRBV6-6 | TRBD2 | NA | 15 | TGTGCCAGCAGGACGGGACTAGCGGGGCCAGATACGCAGTATTTT | CASRTGLAGPDTQYF
TRBJ2-1 | TRBV18 | NA | NA | 15 | TGTGCCAGCTCAAGGGACGGGAGCTCCTACAATGAGCAGTTCTTC | CASSRDGSSYNEQFF
TRBJ1-2 | TRBV15 | NA | NA | 11 | TGTGCCACCAGAACGGACTATGGCTACACCTTC | CATRTDYGYTF
TRBJ2-1 | TRBV7-2 | TRBD2 | NA | 15 | TGTGCCAGCAGCTTCATCAGCGGGGGGTACAATGAGCAGTTCTTC | CASSFISGGYNEQFF
TRBJ2-2 | TRBV5-1 | NA | many | 15 | TGCGCCAGCAGCTTCTTTGGCCCGAACACCGGGGAGCTGTTTTTT | CASSFFGPNTGELFF
TRBJ2-1 | TRBV29-1 | NA | NA | 14 | TGCAGCGTCGTGCCCCATAGCTCCTACAATGAGCAGTTCTTC | CSVVPHSSYNEQFF
TRBJ1-2 | TRBV5-1 | TRBD1 | NA | 14 | TGCGCCAGCAGCTTGCAGGGGGCAGGTTATGGCTACACCTTC | CASSLQGAGYGYTF
TRBJ1-5 | TRBV20-1 | TRBD1 | few | 15 | TGCAGTGCTGTAACAGGGGGCCATGGGGATCAGCCCCAGCATTTT | CSAVTGGHGDQPQHF
TRBJ1-2 | TRBV6-5 | TRBD1 | NA | 13 | TGTGCCAGCGGAAGAGGGGGCCGCTATGGCTACACCTTC | CASGRGGRYGYTF
TRBJ1-5 | TRBV19 | NA | NA | 16 | TGTGCCAGTACCCCCTGGGGACACGATAGCAATCAGCCCCAGCATTTT | CASTPWGHDSNQPQHF
TRBJ2-6 | TRBV24-1 | TRBD1 | NA | 18 | TGTGCCACCAGTGACCAGGGACAGGGTATCTCTGGGGCCAACGTCCTGACTTTC | CATSDQGQGISGANVLTF